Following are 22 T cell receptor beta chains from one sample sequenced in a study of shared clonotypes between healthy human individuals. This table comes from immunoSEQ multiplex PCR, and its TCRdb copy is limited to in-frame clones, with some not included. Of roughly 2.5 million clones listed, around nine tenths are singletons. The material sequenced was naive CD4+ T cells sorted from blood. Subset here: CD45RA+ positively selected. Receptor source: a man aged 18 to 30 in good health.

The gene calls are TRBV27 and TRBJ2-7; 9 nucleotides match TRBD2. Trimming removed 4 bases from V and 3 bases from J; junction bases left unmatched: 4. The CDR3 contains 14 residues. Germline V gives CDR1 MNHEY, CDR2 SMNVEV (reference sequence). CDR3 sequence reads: CASSWTSVFYEQYF. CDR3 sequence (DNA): TGTGCCAGCAGTTGGACTAGCGTTTTCTACGAGCAGTACTTC.

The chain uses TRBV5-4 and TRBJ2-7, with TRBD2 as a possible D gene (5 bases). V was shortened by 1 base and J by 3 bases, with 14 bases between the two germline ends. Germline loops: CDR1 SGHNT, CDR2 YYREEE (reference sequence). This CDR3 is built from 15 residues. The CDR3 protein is CASSLRGRPDYEQYF. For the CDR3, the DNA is TGTGCCAGCAGCTTGCGGGGTCGACCAGACTACGAGCAGTACTTC.

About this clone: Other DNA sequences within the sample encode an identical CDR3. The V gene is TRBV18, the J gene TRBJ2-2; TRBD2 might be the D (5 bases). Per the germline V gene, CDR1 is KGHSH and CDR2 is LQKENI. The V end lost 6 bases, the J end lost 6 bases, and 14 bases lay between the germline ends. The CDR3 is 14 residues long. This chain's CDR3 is CASSPTGGSGELFF. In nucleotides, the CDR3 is TGTGCCAGCTCCCCCACCGGAGGTTCCGGGGAGCTGTTTTTT.

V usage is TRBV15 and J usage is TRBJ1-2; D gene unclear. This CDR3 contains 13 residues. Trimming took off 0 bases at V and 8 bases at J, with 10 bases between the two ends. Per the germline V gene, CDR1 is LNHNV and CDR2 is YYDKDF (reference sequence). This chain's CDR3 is CATSRDPVLGYTF. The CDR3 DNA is TGTGCCACCAGCAGAGATCCCGTATTGGGCTACACCTTC.

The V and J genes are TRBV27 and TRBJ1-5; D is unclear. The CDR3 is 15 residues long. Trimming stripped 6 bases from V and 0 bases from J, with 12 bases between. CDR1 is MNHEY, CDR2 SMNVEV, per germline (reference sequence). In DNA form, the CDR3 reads TGTGCCAGCAGCCGAGGTGTGGATAGCAATCAGCCCCAGCATTTT. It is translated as CASSRGVDSNQPQHF.

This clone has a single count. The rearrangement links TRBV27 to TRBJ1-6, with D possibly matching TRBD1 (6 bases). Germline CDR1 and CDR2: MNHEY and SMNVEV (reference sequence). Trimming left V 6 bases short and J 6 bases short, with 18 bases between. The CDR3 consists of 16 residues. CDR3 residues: CASSPGNRVANSPLHF. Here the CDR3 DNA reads TGTGCCAGCAGCCCGGGTAACAGGGTGGCTAATTCACCCCTCCACTTT.

The CDR3 nucleotides read TGTGCCAGCAGACCATTCGCGGACAGCCTAGGGAACTATGGCTACACCTTC. Protein product: CASRPFADSLGNYGYTF. This rearrangement joins TRBV27 to TRBJ1-2, with a possible D match to TRBD1 (6 bases). V gave up 6 bases and J gave up 2 bases, with 22 bases separating them. Per germline, CDR1 MNHEY and CDR2 SMNVEV (reference sequence). This CDR3 region has 17 residues.

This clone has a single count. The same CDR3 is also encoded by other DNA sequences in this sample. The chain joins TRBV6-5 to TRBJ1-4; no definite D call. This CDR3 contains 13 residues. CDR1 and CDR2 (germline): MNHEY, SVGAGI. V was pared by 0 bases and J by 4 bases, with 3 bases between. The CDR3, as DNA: TGTGCCAGCAGTTACTCGGGTAATGAAAAACTGTTTTTT. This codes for CASSYSGNEKLFF.

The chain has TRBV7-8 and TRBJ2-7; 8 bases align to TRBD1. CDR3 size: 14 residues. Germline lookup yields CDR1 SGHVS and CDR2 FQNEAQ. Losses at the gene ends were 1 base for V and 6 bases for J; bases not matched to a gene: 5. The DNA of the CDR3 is TGTGCCAGCAGCTTAGGGACAGGGACCCCCGAGCAGTACTTC. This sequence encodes CASSLGTGTPEQYF.

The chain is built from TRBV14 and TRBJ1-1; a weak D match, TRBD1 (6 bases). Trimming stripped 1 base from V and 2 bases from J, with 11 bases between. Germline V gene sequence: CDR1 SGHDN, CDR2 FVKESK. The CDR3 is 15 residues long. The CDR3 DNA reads TGTGCCAGCAGCCAAGTTGCCAGGGGAAACACTGAAGCTTTCTTT. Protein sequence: CASSQVARGNTEAFF. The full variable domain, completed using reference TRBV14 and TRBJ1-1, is EAGVTQFPSHSVIEKGQTVTLRCDPISGHDNLYWYRRVMGKEIKFLLHFVKESKQDESGMPNNRFLAERTGGTYSTLKVQPAELEDSGVYFCASSQVARGNTEAFFGQGTRLTVV.

For the CDR3, the DNA is TGTGCCAGCAGCGTAGAGACTAGCGGGGCCCCAGATACGCAGTATTTT. Translating it yields CASSVETSGAPDTQYF. V gene TRBV9 combines with J gene TRBJ2-3, with TRBD2 identical over 11 bases. V shed 0 bases and J 4 bases; nucleotides not matched to a gene: 4. CDR3 length: 16 amino acids. CDR1 is SGDLS, CDR2 YYNGEE, per germline.

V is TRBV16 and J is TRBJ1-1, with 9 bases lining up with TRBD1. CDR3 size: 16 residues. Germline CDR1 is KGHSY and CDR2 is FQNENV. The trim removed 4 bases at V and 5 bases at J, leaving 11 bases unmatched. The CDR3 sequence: CASSPVPGQGKTEAFF. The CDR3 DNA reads TGTGCCAGCAGCCCAGTCCCGGGACAGGGTAAAACTGAAGCTTTCTTT.

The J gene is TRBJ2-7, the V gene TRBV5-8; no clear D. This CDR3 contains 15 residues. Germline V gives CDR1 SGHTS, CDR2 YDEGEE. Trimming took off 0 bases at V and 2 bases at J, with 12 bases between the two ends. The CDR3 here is CASSLGPAVTYEQYF. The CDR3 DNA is TGTGCCAGCAGCTTGGGGCCCGCAGTGACCTACGAGCAGTACTTC.

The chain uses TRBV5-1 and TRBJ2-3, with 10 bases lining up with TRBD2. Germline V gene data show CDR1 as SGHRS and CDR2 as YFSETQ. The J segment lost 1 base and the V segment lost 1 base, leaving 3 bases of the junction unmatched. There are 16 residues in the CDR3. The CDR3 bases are TGCGCCAGCAGCTTGATGCTAGCGGGAGGCACAGATACGCAGTATTTT. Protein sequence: CASSLMLAGGTDTQYF.

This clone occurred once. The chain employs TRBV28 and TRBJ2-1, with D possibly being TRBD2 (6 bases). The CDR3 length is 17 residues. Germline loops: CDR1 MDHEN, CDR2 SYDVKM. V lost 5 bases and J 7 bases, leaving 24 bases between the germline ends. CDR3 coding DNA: TGTGCCAGCAGTCCGAAGGGACTTGGACGTTTAGGTAATGAGCAGTTCTTC. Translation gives CASSPKGLGRLGNEQFF.

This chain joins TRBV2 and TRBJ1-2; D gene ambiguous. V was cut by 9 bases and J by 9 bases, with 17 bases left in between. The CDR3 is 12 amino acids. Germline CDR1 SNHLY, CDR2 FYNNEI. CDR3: CASVAQAGSYTF. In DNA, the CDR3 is TGTGCCAGTGTGGCCCAGGCCGGTAGCTACACCTTC. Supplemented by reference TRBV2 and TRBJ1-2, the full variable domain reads EPEVTQTPSHQVTQMGQEVILRCVPISNHLYFYWYRQILGQKVEFLVSFYNNEISEKSEIFDDQFSVERPDGSNFTLKIRSTKLEDSAMYFCASVAQAGSYTFGSGTRLTVV.

The CDR3 DNA sequence: TGTGCCAGCAGCTTAGCAGGGCACACTGAAGCTTTCTTT. Its translation: CASSLAGHTEAFF. The rearrangement uses TRBV7-2 and TRBJ1-1; D remains unclear. The length of the CDR3 is 13 residues. The V gene's germline CDR1 is SGHTA and CDR2 FQGNSA. V lost 0 bases to trimming and J lost 3 bases, with 5 bases between them.

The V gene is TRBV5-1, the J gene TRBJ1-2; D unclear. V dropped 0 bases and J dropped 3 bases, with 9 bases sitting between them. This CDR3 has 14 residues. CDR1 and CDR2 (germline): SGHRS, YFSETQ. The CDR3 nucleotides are TGCGCCAGCAGCTTGGAAGCAAACGACTATGGCTACACCTTC. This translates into CASSLEANDYGYTF. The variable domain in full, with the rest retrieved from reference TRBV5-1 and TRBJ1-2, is KAGVTQTPRYLIKTRGQQVTLSCSPISGHRSVSWYQQTPGQGLQFLFEYFSETQRNKGNFPGRFSGRQFSNSRSEMNVSTLELGDSALYLCASSLEANDYGYTFGSGTRLTVV.

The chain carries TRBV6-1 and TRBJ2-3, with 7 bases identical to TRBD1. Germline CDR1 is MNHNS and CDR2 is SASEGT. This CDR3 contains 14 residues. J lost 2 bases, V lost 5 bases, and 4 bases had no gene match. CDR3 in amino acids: CASSSTGNTDTQYF. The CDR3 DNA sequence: TGTGCCAGCAGTTCGACAGGGAACACAGATACGCAGTATTTT.

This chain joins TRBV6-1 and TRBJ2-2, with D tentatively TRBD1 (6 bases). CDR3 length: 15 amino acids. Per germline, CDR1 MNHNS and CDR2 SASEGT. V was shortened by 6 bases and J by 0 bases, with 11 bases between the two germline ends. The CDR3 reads CASRVTGTNTGELFF. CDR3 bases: TGTGCCAGCAGGGTGACAGGAACGAACACCGGGGAGCTGTTTTTT.

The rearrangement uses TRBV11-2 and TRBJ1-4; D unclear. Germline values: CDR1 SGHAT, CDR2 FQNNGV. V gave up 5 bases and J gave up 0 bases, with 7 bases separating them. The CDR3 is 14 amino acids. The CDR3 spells CASSPPTTNEKLFF. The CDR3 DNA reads TGTGCCAGCAGCCCCCCCACAACTAATGAAAAACTGTTTTTT.

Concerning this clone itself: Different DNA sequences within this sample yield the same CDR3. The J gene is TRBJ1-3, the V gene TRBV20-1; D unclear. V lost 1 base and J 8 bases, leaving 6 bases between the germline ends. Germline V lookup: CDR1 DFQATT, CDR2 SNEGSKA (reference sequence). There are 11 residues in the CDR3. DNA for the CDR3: TGCAGTGCTAGAGCAGGAGACACCATATATTTT. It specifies CSARAGDTIYF.